The 27 T cell receptor beta chains below were found in one sample sequenced in a study of human T cells and chemical hapten exposure. TCRdb recomputed calls from the RACE reads with MiXCR, one row per CDR3 protein. Here the sample spans more than 250,000 distinct CDR3 sequences, approximately 7.5% being singletons. Sample time point: pre-sensitization, week 0. Indicated treatment: therapeutic diphenylcyclopropenone sensitization with weekly scalp DPC. This specimen consisted of whole blood, obtained in connection with sensitization to the hapten diphenylcyclopropenone (DPC). These receptors were taken from a man in his late teens or twenties with alopecia areata. Some clones in this sample may be carry-over from other donors' samples.

The chain combines TRBV28 with TRBJ2-4; TRBD2 agrees at 8 bases. V was clipped by 3 bases and J by 0 bases; unmatched bases: 7. The CDR3 loop spans 17 amino acids. The germline V gene has CDR1 MDHEN and CDR2 SYDVKM. The CDR3 DNA reads as TGTGCCAGCAGTTTCAACGGGAGGGGGGTAGCCAAAAACATTCAGTACTTC. This translates into CASSFNGRGVAKNIQYF.

This clonotype was counted at least ten times. Here the CDR3 DNA reads TGTGCCAGCAGCTTATCCGGGTACGAGCAGTACGTC. Its translation is CASSLSGYEQYV. The chain joins TRBV11-2 to TRBJ2-7; D gene unclear. The V gene's germline CDR1 is SGHAT and CDR2 FQNNGV. The CDR3 covers 12 residues. With 2 bases removed from V and 4 bases from J, the gap between germline ends came to 6 bases.

This sequence joins TRBV20-1 and TRBJ2-7; the D gene is possibly TRBD1 (6 bases). The germline V gene encodes CDR1 DFQATT and CDR2 SNEGSKA (reference sequence). V lost 4 bases to trimming and J lost 3 bases, with 13 bases between them. The CDR3 sequence is 13 residues long. The CDR3 loop reads CSAKGQGSYEQYF. The CDR3 coding sequence is TGCAGTGCTAAGGGGCAGGGGAGCTACGAGCAGTACTTC.

CDR3 coding DNA: TGTGCCAGCAGCCCCGGGGGGAGTCGTCAGCCCCAGCATTTT. Its translation is CASSPGGSRQPQHF. The chain joins TRBV9 to TRBJ1-5, with D tentatively TRBD1 (5 bases). The CDR3 covers 14 residues. The V end lost 4 bases, the J end lost 6 bases, and 14 bases lay between the germline ends. The germline gives CDR1 SGDLS, CDR2 YYNGEE.

This clonotype turned up a few times. CDR3 protein: CASSYGGTPLHF. The CDR3 DNA is TGTGCCAGCAGTTACGGGGGGACACCCCTCCACTTT. The rearrangement links TRBV6-2 or TRBV6-3 to TRBJ1-6; possible D gene TRBD1, 5 bases. The V and J ends lost 2 bases and 11 bases respectively, with 7 bases between them. Germline CDR1 is MNHEY and CDR2 is SVGEGT. CDR3 length: 12 amino acids.

This clonotype was counted many times. The rearrangement uses TRBV3-1 and TRBJ1-2, with D possibly TRBD1 on 6 matching bases. V was clipped by 3 bases and J by 8 bases, with 28 bases between them. Germline V gene sequence: CDR1 LGHDT, CDR2 YNNKEL (reference sequence). This CDR3 is 18 amino acids long. The CDR3 coding sequence is TGTGCCAGCAGCCATGATGCGATCAGGGGCCCTACGCATCGGGGCTACACCTTC. It translates to CASSHDAIRGPTHRGYTF.

The chain carries TRBV10-2 and TRBJ1-4; 12 bases match TRBD1. This CDR3 has 16 residues. Germline trimming cut 7 bases from V and 6 bases from J; bases unmatched to any gene: 9. Germline loops: CDR1 WSHSY, CDR2 SAAADI. The CDR3 DNA reads as TGCGCCAGCAAACCGGGACAGGGGGCGAATCATGAAAAACTGTTTTTT. Its translation is CASKPGQGANHEKLFF.

The J gene is TRBJ1-2, the V gene TRBV29-1; no clear D gene. This CDR3 is 12 amino acids long. CDR1 is SQVTM, CDR2 ANQGSEA, per germline. Deletions cut 7 bases from V and 4 bases from J, with 13 bases between. CDR3 DNA sequence: TGCAGCGCGCAACCGAATTTCTATGGCTACACCTTC. Its translation: CSAQPNFYGYTF.

This clonotype was recorded many times. This chain connects TRBV10-3 to TRBJ2-2; D unresolved. V was cut by 3 bases and J by 0 bases, with 14 bases left in between. Germline CDR1 and CDR2: ENHRY and SYGVKD. This CDR3 is built from 17 residues. In nucleotides, the CDR3 is TGTGCCATCAGTGATAGAGGACCCCAGACGAACACCGGGGAGCTGTTTTTT. Amino acids: CAISDRGPQTNTGELFF.

This clonotype was observed a few times. The chain uses TRBV6-2 or TRBV6-3 and TRBJ1-1, with unresolved D. Germline assignment: CDR1 MNHEY and CDR2 SVGEGT. This CDR3 spans 15 amino acids. The V gene lost 6 bases and the J gene lost 1 base, with 15 bases spanning the gap. The CDR3 DNA reads as TGTGCCAGCAGCCGATTCAGCGGTAAGAACACTGAAGCTTTCTTT. Protein: CASSRFSGKNTEAFF.

The chain links TRBV7-3 to TRBJ1-4, with D possibly TRBD1 on 6 matching bases. The CDR3 has 14 residues. Germline-derived CDR1 and CDR2 are SGHTA and FQGTGA. V shed 7 bases and J shed 4 bases, with 13 bases lying between them. The CDR3 reads CASTAGAFNEKLFF. In DNA form, the CDR3 reads TGTGCCAGCACCGCGGGGGCCTTTAATGAAAAACTGTTTTTT.

This chain uses TRBV14 with TRBJ1-1, with a weak D call TRBD1 (5 bases). This CDR3 contains 17 residues. V was trimmed by 0 bases and J by 5 bases, leaving 19 bases between them. Germline V gene lookup returns CDR1 SGHDN and CDR2 FVKESK. CDR3 nucleotides: TGTGCCAGCAGCCAAGAGAGGCGGTTGAAGGGGTGGACTGAAGCTTTCTTT. This encodes CASSQERRLKGWTEAFF.

In its sample, this clonotype was seen a few times. V is TRBV7-9 and J is TRBJ2-1, with D perhaps matching TRBD1 (5 bases). Trimming took off 2 bases at V and 0 bases at J, with 14 bases between the two ends. CDR3 size: 17 residues. CDR1 is SEHNR, CDR2 FQNEAQ, per germline (reference sequence). Here the CDR3 DNA reads TGTGCCAGCAGCTTATTCCCAGGGTGGGTCTCCTACAATGAGCAGTTCTTC. Translation gives CASSLFPGWVSYNEQFF.

The table lists this clonotype with a few counts. This chain connects TRBV6-5 to TRBJ2-1, with 7 bases that match TRBD2. CDR3 length: 16 amino acids. Germline loops: CDR1 MNHEY, CDR2 SVGAGI. The junction had 11 bases not matched to a gene; V was cut back by 5 bases and J by 4 bases. For the CDR3, the DNA is TGTGCCAGCAGTCGAGCGGGGTCCTTTGCATACAATGAGCAGTTCTTC. It codes for CASSRAGSFAYNEQFF.

In DNA form, the CDR3 reads TGTGCCAGCAGCCAAGGGCAAGACAGGGTGGAGACCCAGTACTTC. It codes for CASSQGQDRVETQYF. This sequence joins TRBV3-1 and TRBJ2-5; 7 nucleotides align to TRBD1. Losses at the gene ends were 1 base for V and 5 bases for J; bases not matched to a gene: 7. CDR1 and CDR2 (germline): LGHDT, YNNKEL (reference sequence). The CDR3 loop spans 15 amino acids.

J is TRBJ2-1 and V is TRBV7-2; no firm D call. CDR3 length equals 13 residues. Trimming left V 2 bases short and J 4 bases short, with 6 bases between. Germline V gives CDR1 SGHTA, CDR2 FQGNSA. CDR3 in amino acids: CASSLWIYNEQFF. CDR3 in DNA: TGTGCCAGCAGCTTATGGATTTACAATGAGCAGTTCTTC.

The table lists this clonotype with a few counts. This chain's CDR3 is CASSHDAGLYGYTF. CDR3 nucleotide sequence: TGTGCCAGCAGCCACGATGCGGGGCTGTATGGCTACACCTTC. The V and J genes are TRBV7-9 and TRBJ1-2, with D perhaps matching TRBD1 (5 bases). The CDR3 is made up of 14 amino acids. V was trimmed by 5 bases and J by 5 bases, leaving 15 bases between them. Per germline, CDR1 SEHNR and CDR2 FQNEAQ (reference sequence).

The chain carries TRBV5-1 and TRBJ1-4; tentatively, D is TRBD1 (5 bases). The CDR3 contains 14 residues. V was pared by 4 bases and J by 7 bases, with 14 bases between. Germline assignment: CDR1 SGHRS and CDR2 YFSETQ. The CDR3 loop reads CASSPGRQGEKLFF. In DNA, the CDR3 is TGCGCCAGCAGCCCGGGACGTCAAGGTGAAAAACTGTTTTTT.

This clonotype has a count of ten or more. The V and J genes are TRBV6-5 and TRBJ1-1, with D hard to call. CDR1 MNHEY and CDR2 SVGAGI come from the germline V gene. The length of the CDR3 is 12 residues. The V end was cut by 6 bases, the J end by 5 bases, with 10 bases between. DNA for the CDR3: TGTGCCAGCAGCCGGGGTGGAACTGAAGCTTTCTTT. Translated: CASSRGGTEAFF.

This clonotype was seen repeatedly, ten times or more. This sequence joins TRBV2 and TRBJ2-5, with 10 positions matching TRBD2. Trimming took 6 bases from V and 0 from J; bases not matched to a gene: 4. The CDR3 contains 15 residues. Looked up from germline, CDR1 is SNHLY and CDR2 is FYNNEI. For the CDR3, the DNA is TGTGCCAGCAGAGCCCTAGCGGGAGACCAAGAGACCCAGTACTTC. Translating it yields CASRALAGDQETQYF.

This clonotype has ten or more counts. The rearrangement joins TRBV27 to TRBJ1-2; D gene uncertain. The CDR3 runs to 14 residues. Germline V CDR1 and CDR2: MNHEY, SMNVEV (reference sequence). Trimming took off 0 bases at V and 2 bases at J, with 7 bases between the two ends. The CDR3 is CASSLSPRNYGYTF. The CDR3 bases are TGTGCCAGCAGTTTATCTCCCAGAAACTATGGCTACACCTTC.

Ten or more counts support this clonotype. The chain employs TRBV7-8 and TRBJ1-4; a weak D match, TRBD1 (5 bases). This CDR3 has 14 residues. Trimming shortened V by 7 bases and J by 5 bases, and 14 bases separated the two germline ends. Germline V CDR1 and CDR2: SGHVS, FQNEAQ. The DNA of the CDR3 is TGTGCCAGCAACAACCGGAGGGGAAATGAAAAACTGTTTTTT. Its protein product is CASNNRRGNEKLFF. The full variable domain, completed using reference TRBV7-8 and TRBJ1-4, is GAGVSQSPRYKVAKRGQDVALRCDPISGHVSLFWYQQALGQGPEFLTYFQNEAQLDKSGLPSDRFFAERPEGSVSTLKIQRTQQEDSAVYLCASNNRRGNEKLFFGSGTQLSVL.

This clonotype occurred many times. The rearrangement uses TRBV13 and TRBJ1-2; 8 bases match TRBD1. Germline CDR1 PRHDT, CDR2 FYEKMQ (reference sequence). Trimming at V came to 3 bases and at J to 8 bases, leaving 5 bases not matched to a gene. The CDR3 spans 13 residues. As DNA, the CDR3 is TGTGCCAGCAGCTTGGACAGGGAACCCGGCTACACCTTC. It is translated as CASSLDREPGYTF.

This clonotype was seen more than once but under ten times. The chain combines TRBV6-9 with TRBJ2-7; no definite D call. Trimming pared 10 bases from V and 0 bases from J, leaving 4 bases between. The CDR3 is made up of 10 amino acids. Per germline, CDR1 MNHGY and CDR2 SVAAGI. CDR3 bases: TGTGCCAAGGTCTCCTACGAGCAGTACGTC. This translates into CAKVSYEQYV.

Turning to this clonotype: One end of the junction fails to match germline, which may point to a read error. This chain joins TRBV4-1 and TRBJ2-5; 9 bases map to TRBD2. The CDR3 length is 16 residues. The germline V gene has CDR1 MGHRA and CDR2 YSYEKL. The CDR3 nucleotides read TGCGCCAGCAACCAAGGCGGGGGGGCCTTGTTGGAGACCCAGTACTTC. Protein product: CASNQGGGALLETQYF.

This chain uses TRBV4-1 with TRBJ2-3; the D is unclear. This CDR3 spans 15 amino acids. The ends were cut back, 1 base at V and 0 bases at J, with 8 bases in the middle. In germline, CDR1 is MGHRA, CDR2 YSYEKL. CDR3 nucleotide sequence: TGCGCCAGCAGCCAAGTAGGGCTAAGCACAGATACGCAGTATTTT. Translated: CASSQVGLSTDTQYF.

The table lists this clonotype with a few counts. The chain employs TRBV28 and TRBJ1-2; 8 bases line up with TRBD1. Germline trimming cut 5 bases from V and 0 bases from J; bases unmatched to any gene: 8. CDR3 length equals 16 residues. Germline CDR1 reads MDHEN; CDR2 reads SYDVKM. The CDR3 loop reads CASSQLAGGANYGYTF. CDR3 DNA sequence: TGTGCCAGCAGTCAGCTCGCAGGGGGCGCTAACTATGGCTACACCTTC.